The subject of this entry is one TCR beta chain. Its antigen is unknown. The data belong to a study of shared clonotypes between healthy human individuals. Over several immunoSEQ plates, each subset's genomic DNA was distributed in even portions. Sequencing was performed with immunoSEQ multiplex PCR; in TCRdb, only in-frame clones are kept and a portion is missing. The sample carries some 2,400,000 clones, approximately 95% recorded once. Deletions cut 4 bases from V and 4 bases from J, with 13 bases between. Germline values: CDR1 SGHRS, CDR2 YFSETQ. The CDR3 contains 14 residues. Findings and caveats of the study: Relative to their counterparts shared across all four donors, non-shared clonotypes exhibited diminished generation probabilities. Generally, estimated richness proved larger in naive subsets than it did in memory subsets.

The healthy adult donors were HIV-negative and reported no recent acute infections or vaccinations. Source material: naive CD4+ T cells sorted from blood. Regarding subset: CD45RA+ positively selected. The genes are TRBV5-1 and TRBJ2-3, with D perhaps TRBD1 (6 bases). This TCR derives from a man aged 18 to 29 in good health. The CDR3 nucleotides read TGCGCCAGCAGCCCTGGACAGTCCTCAGATACGCAGTATTTT. It is translated as CASSPGQSSDTQYF.